These T cell receptor beta chains were read from a single sample in a study of graft-versus-host responses after intestinal transplantation. No antigens are known for them. Profiled with immunoSEQ multiplex PCR; TCRdb holds only in-frame clones, not every one. Of roughly 120,000 clones listed, 80% to 95% are singletons. The sequencing here drew on unstimulated CD4+ T cells sorted from spleen or lymph node cells, taken before intestinal transplant. These receptors all come from a human donor who received an intestinal transplant. Both conserved end residues are trimmed from each CDR3.

V: TRBV6-1
J: TRBJ2-7
CDR3: ASSRPSYEQY

V: TRBV7-2
J: TRBJ2-1
CDR3: ASSPTSGSYNEQF

V: TRBV6-1
J: TRBJ2-7
CDR3: ASSALAGVPSYEQY

V: TRBV5-1
J: TRBJ2-5
CDR3: ARGHGRGRKETQY

V: TRBV2
J: TRBJ1-2
CDR3: ASSRQGYYGYT

V: TRBV28
J: TRBJ2-7
CDR3: ASSLPTGPNEQY

V: TRBV2
J: TRBJ2-7
CDR3: ASSLSAASYEQY

V: TRBV7-3
J: TRBJ2-1
CDR3: ASSSQGSSYNEQF

V: TRBV7-3
J: TRBJ1-2
CDR3: ASSQGRGDGYT

V: TRBV5-1
J: TRBJ2-3
CDR3: ASQEPTGVTDTQY

V: TRBV27
J: TRBJ1-5
CDR3: ASSPGQGISQPQH

V: TRBV28
J: TRBJ2-7
CDR3: ASSPGQGYEQY

V: TRBV27
J: TRBJ2-5
CDR3: ASSLRPSGNPPQETQY

V: TRBV2
J: TRBJ1-5
CDR3: ASMMESNQPQH

V: TRBV7-9
J: TRBJ2-3
CDR3: ASSPTYQTGTDTQY

V: TRBV5-1
J: TRBJ2-6
CDR3: ASVGAVNSGANVLT

V: TRBV5-1
J: TRBJ2-4
CDR3: ASSLDIQGRNIQY

V: TRBV6-5
J: TRBJ1-2
CDR3: ASRLLGAEGYT

V: TRBV19
J: TRBJ1-3
CDR3: ASSIRRGVTLSGNTIY

V: TRBV7-6
J: TRBJ2-2
CDR3: ASSPIADDTGELF

V: TRBV4-2
J: TRBJ2-1
CDR3: ASSPKGDTRSF

V: TRBV5-8
J: TRBJ2-1
CDR3: ASSWVPKDEQF

V: TRBV30
J: TRBJ1-2
CDR3: AWSDKRTDQIYGYT

V: TRBV7-6
J: TRBJ2-7
CDR3: ASSLAGGRAVPEQY

V: TRBV6-1
J: TRBJ2-7
CDR3: ASSEKFRVTYEQY

V: TRBV5-1
J: TRBJ1-2
CDR3: ASSLGQGGEGYT

V: TRBV7-9
J: TRBJ2-5
CDR3: ASSPGATSSGETQY

V: TRBV5-1
J: TRBJ2-5
CDR3: ASRWTALAIQETQY

V: TRBV10-3
J: TRBJ2-1
CDR3: AISEAAGLYNEQF

V: TRBV11-1
J: TRBJ1-1
CDR3: ASSFRTGEGTEAF

V: TRBV7-8
J: TRBJ1-2
CDR3: ASSSVVRATVTHGYT

V: TRBV2
J: TRBJ2-5
CDR3: ASGGTQY

V: TRBV7-2
J: TRBJ1-6
CDR3: ASSLNRDSPLH

V: TRBV28
J: TRBJ2-7
CDR3: ASSSAGYEQY

V: TRBV5-1
J: TRBJ1-4
CDR3: ASSLDSVRGELF

V: TRBV6-5
J: TRBJ2-7
CDR3: ASQNGFGQY

V: TRBV7-9
J: TRBJ1-2
CDR3: ASSFRATANGDGYT

V: TRBV5-1
J: TRBJ2-3
CDR3: ASRLGGSTDTQY

V: TRBV18
J: TRBJ1-1
CDR3: ASSPGQGVVAEAF

V: TRBV9
J: TRBJ2-3
CDR3: ASSVAPGGFGTDTQY

V: TRBV6-5
J: TRBJ1-3
CDR3: ASSYYLTVSGNTIY

V: TRBV7-2
J: TRBJ1-2
CDR3: ASSREPGLSYGYT

V: TRBV5-1
J: TRBJ2-1
CDR3: ASSLGTTILSYNEQF

V: TRBV9
J: TRBJ2-1
CDR3: ASSVAGANEQF